Below are 17 T cell receptor beta chains sequenced from a single sample in a study of cytomegalovirus exposure and HLA in healthy donors. This PCR relied on a set of 60 Vbeta primers and 13 Jbeta primers. Data came from immunoSEQ multiplex PCR; TCRdb stores just in-frame clones and leaves some out. The data show 100,000 to 150,000 clones, 65% to 90% seen once. Input material: PBMCs. These receptors were obtained from a man in his thirties or forties in good health and CMV-seronegative.

The chain is built from TRBV19 and TRBJ1-5; D gene unclear. The CDR3 sequence is 13 residues long. Germline-derived CDR1 and CDR2 are LNHDA and SQIVND (reference sequence). V lost 3 bases and J lost 6, with 9 bases in between. The CDR3 here is CASSMSTSQPQHF. CDR3 DNA: TGTGCCAGTAGTATGTCCACGAGTCAGCCCCAGCATTTT.

This clone has a single count. The chain joins TRBV2 to TRBJ1-2; D perhaps matches TRBD1 (6 bases). The CDR3 has 15 amino acids. Between the trimmed V and J ends, which lost 8 bases and 6 bases, there was a span of 22 bases. Germline loops: CDR1 SNHLY, CDR2 FYNNEI. The CDR3 here is CASLGLGQGGDGYTF. CDR3 DNA: TGTGCCAGCCTCGGCCTGGGCCAAGGGGGAGATGGCTACACCTTC.

The chain has TRBV10-1 and TRBJ2-3, with D maybe TRBD1 (6 bases). Trimming removed 3 bases from V and 8 bases from J, with 33 bases in between. The CDR3 loop spans 20 amino acids. The germline CDR1 and CDR2 sequences are WNHNN and SYGVQD (reference sequence). The CDR3 nucleotides read TGCGCCAGCAGTGATGAGCAGGGCGAGGCAACCCTCTGGACACAGGGTACGCAGTATTTT. Encoded protein: CASSDEQGEATLWTQGTQYF.

As for this clone: The junction does not match germline at one end; this may be a read error. The chain is built from TRBV28 and TRBJ2-6; D is possibly TRBD2 (6 bases). CDR1 and CDR2 (germline): MDHEN, SYDVKM. The CDR3 runs 16 residues. The CDR3 nucleotides are TGTGCCAGCAGATTGACGGGAGTCTCTGGGGCCAACGGCCTGACTTTC. Translating gives CASRLTGVSGANGLTF.

This clone has only one observation. The genes are TRBV6-1 and TRBJ2-3, with 9 bases fitting TRBD2. The V gene end was trimmed by 8 bases and the J gene end by 6 bases; junction bases not matched to a gene: 6. This CDR3 spans 13 amino acids. The germline V gene has CDR1 MNHNS and CDR2 SASEGT. Here the CDR3 DNA reads TGTGCCAGCCCTGAGCGGGGGGCTGATACGCAGTATTTT. Amino acids: CASPERGADTQYF.

The rearrangement uses TRBV15 and TRBJ2-7; 8 bases fit TRBD1. The junction had 12 bases not matched to a gene; V was cut back by 5 bases and J by 3 bases. CDR1 and CDR2 from the germline V gene are LNHNV and YYDKDF (reference sequence). This CDR3 contains 16 residues. The CDR3 region is CATSGGHRGKYYEQYF. CDR3 DNA: TGTGCCACCAGCGGGGGGCACAGGGGGAAATACTACGAGCAGTACTTC.

This chain links TRBV28 with TRBJ2-5; D is uncertain. In germline, CDR1 is MDHEN, CDR2 SYDVKM. Trimming took off 2 bases at V and 3 bases at J, with 16 bases between the two ends. The CDR3 runs to 16 residues. The CDR3, as DNA: TGTGCCAGCAGTTTACGGTCAGGCTCAGGCGAAGAGACCCAGTACTTC. Amino acids: CASSLRSGSGEETQYF.

CDR3 coding DNA: TGTGCCAGCAGTTTAATTGTTCGGGGTCATGAGCAGTTCTTC. Translated, it gives CASSLIVRGHEQFF. The gene calls are TRBV28 and TRBJ2-1; D might be TRBD2 (5 bases). The CDR3 consists of 14 residues. CDR1 is MDHEN and CDR2 is SYDVKM in the germline V gene. Trimming took 2 bases from V and 8 from J, leaving 13 bases between them.

V usage is TRBV2 and J usage is TRBJ1-2; D gene ambiguous. V was clipped by 8 bases and J by 6 bases, with 16 bases between them. Germline V CDR1 and CDR2: SNHLY, FYNNEI. The length of the CDR3 is 13 residues. CDR3 in amino acids: CASGTAQGNGYTF. CDR3 nucleotide sequence: TGTGCCAGCGGTACAGCACAAGGAAATGGCTACACCTTC.

The chain couples TRBV30 to TRBJ1-1, with D maybe TRBD1 (5 bases). The CDR3 loop spans 11 amino acids. Per germline, CDR1 GTSNPN and CDR2 SVGIG (reference sequence). V shed 0 bases and J shed 10 bases, with 9 bases lying between them. The CDR3 DNA reads as TGTGCCTGGAGTGTGGCCGGGGGAGCTTTCTTT. Residues: CAWSVAGGAFF. The full variable domain, rest sourced from reference TRBV30 and TRBJ1-1, is SQTIHQWPATLVQPVGSPLSLECTVEGTSNPNLYWYRQAAGRGLQLLFYSVGIGQISSEVPQNLSASRPQDRQFILSSKKLLLSDSGFYLCAWSVAGGAFFGQGTRLTVV.

The rearrangement links TRBV2 to TRBJ2-7, with a weak D call TRBD1 (6 bases). This CDR3 comprises 15 residues. Germline CDR1 and CDR2: SNHLY and FYNNEI. V lost 5 bases to trimming and J lost 0 bases, with 14 bases between them. This CDR3 is CASSLQGHPSYEQYF. CDR3 DNA sequence: TGTGCCAGCAGTTTACAGGGCCATCCCTCCTACGAGCAGTACTTC.

The chain has TRBV2 and TRBJ1-1; 10 positions match TRBD1. The V and J ends lost 5 bases and 2 bases, in that order; junction bases with no gene match: 8. The CDR3 loop spans 16 amino acids. Germline V gene data show CDR1 as SNHLY and CDR2 as FYNNEI. The CDR3 loop is CASSLTGGPTNTEAFF. CDR3 nucleotide sequence: TGTGCCAGCAGTTTGACAGGGGGCCCCACCAACACTGAAGCTTTCTTT.

With regard to this clone: Without the conserved terminal phenylalanine or tryptophan, this CDR3 likely stems from a read error. No DNA is shown, since the ends of the CDR3 on it are uncertain; the CDR3 is the one TCRdb lists. This sequence joins TRBV5-1 and TRBJ1-2; TRBD1, the table's D call, lacks a check against the DNA. Germline V lookup: CDR1 SGHRS, CDR2 YFSETQ. From its first to its last residue, the CDR3 has 8 amino acids. CDR3 amino acids: CASSSTPL.

DNA for the CDR3: TGTGCCAGCAGGCCGGACAGGGTGGGAACAGATACGCAGTATTTT. It codes for CASRPDRVGTDTQYF. The chain recombines TRBV2 with TRBJ2-3; TRBD1 agrees at 8 bases. Germline-derived CDR1 and CDR2 are SNHLY and FYNNEI. The CDR3 contains 15 residues. J was trimmed by 3 bases and V by 6 bases; bases with no gene match: 8.

The chain combines TRBV5-1 with TRBJ2-2, with D perhaps matching TRBD2 (5 bases). CDR3 length: 15 residues. Trimming took off 0 bases at V and 1 base at J, with 7 bases between the two ends. Germline CDR1 reads SGHRS; CDR2 reads YFSETQ. Here the CDR3 DNA reads TGCGCCAGCAGCTTGGCCCGGGGGAACACCGGGGAGCTGTTTTTT. This gives the protein CASSLARGNTGELFF.

V and J are TRBV10-2 and TRBJ2-1; D perhaps matches TRBD1 (8 bases). V was shortened by 3 bases and J by 9 bases, with 15 bases between the two germline ends. This CDR3 region has 14 residues. The germline V gene has CDR1 WSHSY and CDR2 SAAADI. The CDR3 coding sequence is TGCGCCAGCAGTGACCCGGACAGGGAGGGTGAGCAGTTCTTC. It is translated as CASSDPDREGEQFF.

V is TRBV5-1 and J is TRBJ1-1; D gene ambiguous. The CDR3 consists of 14 residues. V lost 4 bases, J lost 6 bases, and 16 bases lay in between. The germline CDR1 and CDR2 sequences are SGHRS and YFSETQ. The CDR3 DNA follows: TGCGCCAGCAGCCGAGGTACATACGATGCTGAAGCTTTCTTT. It encodes CASSRGTYDAEAFF.